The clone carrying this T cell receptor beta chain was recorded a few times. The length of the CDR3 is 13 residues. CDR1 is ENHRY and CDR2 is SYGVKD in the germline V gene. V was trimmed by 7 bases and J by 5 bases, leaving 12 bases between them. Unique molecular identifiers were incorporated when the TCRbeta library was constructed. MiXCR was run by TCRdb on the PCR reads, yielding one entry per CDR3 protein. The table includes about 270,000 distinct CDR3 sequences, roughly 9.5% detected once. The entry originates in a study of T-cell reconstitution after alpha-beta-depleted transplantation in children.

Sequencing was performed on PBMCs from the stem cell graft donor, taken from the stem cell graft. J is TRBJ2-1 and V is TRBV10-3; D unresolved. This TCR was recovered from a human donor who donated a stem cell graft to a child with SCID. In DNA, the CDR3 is TGTGCCATCAAAAATGAGAGAAACAATGAGCAGTTCTTC. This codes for CAIKNERNNEQFF.